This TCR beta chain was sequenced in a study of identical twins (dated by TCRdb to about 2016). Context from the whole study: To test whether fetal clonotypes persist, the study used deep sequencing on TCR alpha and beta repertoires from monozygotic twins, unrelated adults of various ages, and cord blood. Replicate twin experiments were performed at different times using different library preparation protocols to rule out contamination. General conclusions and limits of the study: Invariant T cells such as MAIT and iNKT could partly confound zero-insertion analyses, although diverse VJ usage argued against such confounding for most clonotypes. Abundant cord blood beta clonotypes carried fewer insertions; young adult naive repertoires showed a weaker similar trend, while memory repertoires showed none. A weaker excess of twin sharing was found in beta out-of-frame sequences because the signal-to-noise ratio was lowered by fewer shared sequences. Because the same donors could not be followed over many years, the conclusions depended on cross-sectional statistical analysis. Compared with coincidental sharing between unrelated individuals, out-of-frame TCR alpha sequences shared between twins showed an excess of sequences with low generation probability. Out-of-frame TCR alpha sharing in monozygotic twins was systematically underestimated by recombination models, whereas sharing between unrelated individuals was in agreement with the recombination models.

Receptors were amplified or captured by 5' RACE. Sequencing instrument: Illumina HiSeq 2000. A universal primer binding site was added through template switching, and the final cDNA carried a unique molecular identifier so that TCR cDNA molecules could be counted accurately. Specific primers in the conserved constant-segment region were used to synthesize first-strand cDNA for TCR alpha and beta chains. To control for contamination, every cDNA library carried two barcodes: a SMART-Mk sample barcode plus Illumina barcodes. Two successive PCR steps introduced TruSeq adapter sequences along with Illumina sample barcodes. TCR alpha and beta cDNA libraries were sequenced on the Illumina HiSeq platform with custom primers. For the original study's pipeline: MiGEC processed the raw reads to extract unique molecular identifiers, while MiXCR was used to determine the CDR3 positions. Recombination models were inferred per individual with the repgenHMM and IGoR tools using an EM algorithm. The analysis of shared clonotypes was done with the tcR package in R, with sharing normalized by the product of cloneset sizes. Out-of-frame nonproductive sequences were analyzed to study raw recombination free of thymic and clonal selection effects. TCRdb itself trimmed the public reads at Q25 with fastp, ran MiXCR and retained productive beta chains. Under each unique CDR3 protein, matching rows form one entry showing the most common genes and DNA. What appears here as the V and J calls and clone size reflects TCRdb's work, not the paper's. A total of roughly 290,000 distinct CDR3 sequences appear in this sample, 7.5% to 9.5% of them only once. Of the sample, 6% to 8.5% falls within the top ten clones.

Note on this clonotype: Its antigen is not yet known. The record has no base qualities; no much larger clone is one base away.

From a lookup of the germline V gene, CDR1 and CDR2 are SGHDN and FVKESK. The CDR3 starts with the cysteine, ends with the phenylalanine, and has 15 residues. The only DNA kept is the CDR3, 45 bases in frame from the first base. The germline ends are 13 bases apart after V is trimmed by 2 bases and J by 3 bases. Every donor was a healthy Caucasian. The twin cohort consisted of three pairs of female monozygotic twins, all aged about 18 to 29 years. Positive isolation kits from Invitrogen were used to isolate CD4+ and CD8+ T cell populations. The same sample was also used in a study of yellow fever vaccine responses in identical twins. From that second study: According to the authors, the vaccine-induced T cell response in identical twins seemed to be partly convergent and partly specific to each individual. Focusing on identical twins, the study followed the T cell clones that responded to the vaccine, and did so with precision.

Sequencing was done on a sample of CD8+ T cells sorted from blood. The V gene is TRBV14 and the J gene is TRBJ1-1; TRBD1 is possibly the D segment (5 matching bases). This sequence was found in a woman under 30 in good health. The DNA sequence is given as TGTGCCAGCAGCCAAAAGACAGAGTTATACACTGAAGCTTTCTTT. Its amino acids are CASSQKTELYTEAFF.